Sequencing of this TCR beta chain was carried out in a study of patients and donors after allogeneic stem cell transplantation. There are a few counts of this clonotype. From the RT-PCR reads, TCRdb called clonotypes with MiXCR, one entry per CDR3 protein. The sample includes 150,000 to 200,000 distinct CDR3 sequences, around 30% of them seen just once. The sequence derives from a human donor who was either an allogeneic HSCT recipient or a stem cell or donor lymphocyte infusion donor (not recorded which). It is not recorded whose cells these are; they may come from a transplant donor. The sample was blood, either unsorted or a sorted T cell fraction (not recorded which).

CDR3 protein: CSVDPGPNYGYTF. DNA of the CDR3: TGCAGCGTTGACCCCGGACCCAACTATGGCTACACCTTC. The V call is TRBV29-1, the J call TRBJ1-2; D is uncertain. The CDR3 covers 13 residues. Germline CDR1 SQVTM, CDR2 ANQGSEA. Trimming took off 3 bases at V and 2 bases at J, with 10 bases between the two ends.